This passage covers 10 T cell receptor beta chains from one sample sequenced in a study of cytomegalovirus exposure and HLA in healthy donors. Primers for the PCR totalled 60 Vbeta and 13 Jbeta. Clones were read by immunoSEQ multiplex PCR, and TCRdb kept only the in-frame ones, dropping some. This sample has approximately 240,000 clones, with more than 75% found just once. The material sequenced was PBMCs. The receptors were gathered from a woman aged 40 to 49 in good health and CMV-seropositive.

The chain has TRBV6-5 and TRBJ2-2; D possibly corresponds to TRBD2 (5 bases). This CDR3 has 13 amino acids. With 5 bases removed from V and 7 bases from J, the gap between germline ends came to 11 bases. Germline CDR1 is MNHEY and CDR2 is SVGAGI. DNA for the CDR3: TGTGCCAGCAGTGGCTCCCGGGGCGGGGAGCTGTTTTTT. As protein: CASSGSRGGELFF.

This chain links TRBV10-3 with TRBJ1-5; the D is unclear. The CDR3 spans 14 residues. V was cut by 4 bases and J by 2 bases, with 9 bases left in between. Germline loops: CDR1 ENHRY, CDR2 SYGVKD. This chain's CDR3 is CAISATQGNQPQHF. CDR3 sequence (DNA): TGTGCCATCAGTGCCACGCAGGGCAATCAGCCCCAGCATTTT.

The V gene is TRBV30, the J gene TRBJ2-7, with D hard to call. The V and J ends lost 0 bases and 4 bases respectively, with 7 bases between them. This CDR3 is built from 12 residues. Germline CDR1 is GTSNPN and CDR2 is SVGIG (reference sequence). The DNA of the CDR3 is TGTGCCTGGAGTGTATCGTTATACGAGCAGTACTTC. This encodes CAWSVSLYEQYF.

The gene calls are TRBV10-2 and TRBJ2-7, with D tentatively TRBD1 (5 bases). V was shortened by 5 bases and J by 0 bases, with 14 bases between the two germline ends. The CDR3 consists of 15 residues. Germline V lookup: CDR1 WSHSY, CDR2 SAAADI. CDR3 sequence: CASSLPGQNSYEQYF. CDR3 DNA: TGCGCCAGCAGTCTCCCAGGACAAAACTCCTACGAGCAGTACTTC.

This chain links TRBV27 with TRBJ1-2, with D perhaps TRBD1 (6 bases). Trimming left V 3 bases short and J 4 bases short, with 9 bases between. CDR1 is MNHEY and CDR2 is SMNVEV in the germline V gene (reference sequence). This CDR3 region has 13 residues. The CDR3 sequence: CASSLAGVYGYTF. The CDR3, as DNA: TGTGCCAGCAGTTTGGCAGGGGTCTATGGCTACACCTTC.

The chain joins TRBV19 to TRBJ2-7; 9 positions match TRBD2. Germline V lookup: CDR1 LNHDA, CDR2 SQIVND (reference sequence). The CDR3 loop spans 17 amino acids. With V trimmed by 2 bases and J by 4 bases, 12 bases remained unmatched. CDR3 sequence: CASSIRVDRAGGYEQYF. The DNA of the CDR3 is TGTGCCAGTAGTATAAGGGTAGATCGAGCGGGAGGATACGAGCAGTACTTC.

The chain joins TRBV5-4 to TRBJ2-1; D is possibly TRBD2 (7 bases). The germline V gene encodes CDR1 SGHNT and CDR2 YYREEE (reference sequence). Trimming left V 0 bases short and J 3 bases short, with 13 bases between. This CDR3 is 16 amino acids long. Here the CDR3 reads CASSLAQGGVYNEQFF. CDR3 nucleotides: TGTGCCAGCAGCTTGGCCCAAGGGGGGGTCTACAATGAGCAGTTCTTC.

The sample holds one count of this clone. The chain recombines TRBV6-5 with TRBJ2-1; TRBD2 matches 9 bases. Germline lookup yields CDR1 MNHEY and CDR2 SVGAGI. J gave up 6 bases and V 6 bases, and 9 bases lay outside the gene matches. There are 15 residues in the CDR3. CDR3 region: CASSISGRGGNEQFF. The CDR3 DNA sequence: TGTGCCAGCAGCATTAGCGGGAGAGGGGGCAATGAGCAGTTCTTC.

The CDR3 loop reads CASSQTLGTGGANYGYTF. For the CDR3, the DNA is TGTGCCAGCAGCCAAACACTCGGGACAGGGGGCGCTAACTATGGCTACACCTTC. V is TRBV4-2 and J is TRBJ1-2, with 12 bases identical to TRBD1. After removal of 2 bases from V and 0 bases from J, the junction contained 7 bases not matched to a gene. Per germline, CDR1 LGHNA and CDR2 YNFKEQ. The CDR3 sequence is 18 residues long.

The chain carries TRBV11-1 and TRBJ2-7; 10 positions agree with TRBD2. V lost 5 bases and J lost 6; bases outside the gene matches: 7. The CDR3 runs 14 residues. The germline CDR1 and CDR2 sequences are SGHAT and FQDESV (reference sequence). DNA for the CDR3: TGTGCCAGCAGCCCGGGACTAGCGAAGGGCGAGCAGTACTTC. It encodes CASSPGLAKGEQYF.